The T cell receptor beta chain described here comes from a study of T-cell memory formation after mild COVID-19. Note on this clonotype: Its antigen is not known.

TCR alpha and TCR beta cDNA libraries carrying sample barcodes and UMIs came from 5'RACE with constant-segment primers. One entry per CDR3 protein results from TCRdb running MiXCR on the 5' RACE reads. The sample lists about 470,000 distinct CDR3 sequences; approximately 25% were seen once. Study-level findings and limits: Contracting clones from day 15 to 85 showed balanced CD4/CD8; later expanders favored CD4+.

The TCR comes from an adult woman who had mild COVID-19 (a few samples of this study predate the infection). Cell type and time point are not known. Sequencing was done on a sample of PBMCs or a T cell subset sorted from them (not recorded which).

CDR3: CASRLGQASYGYTF. The CDR3 region has the DNA TGCGCCAGCAGGCTGGGACAGGCGAGCTATGGCTACACCTTC. This chain links TRBV5-1 with TRBJ1-2; 8 nucleotides match TRBD1. The J segment lost 4 bases and the V segment lost 5 bases, leaving 7 bases of the junction unmatched. Germline-derived CDR1 and CDR2 are SGHRS and YFSETQ. CDR3 size: 14 residues. The complete variable domain, with remaining parts taken from reference TRBV5-1 and TRBJ1-2, reads KAGVTQTPRYLIKTRGQQVTLSCSPISGHRSVSWYQQTPGQGLQFLFEYFSETQRNKGNFPGRFSGRQFSNSRSEMNVSTLELGDSALYLCASRLGQASYGYTFGSGTRLTVV.